These 31 T cell receptor beta chains came from one sample sequenced in a study of CD8 T cells in Susac syndrome. Roughly 0.45 to 1 ug RNA was reverse transcribed with random hexamers. Via MiXCR, TCRdb re-called the immunoSEQ multiplex PCR reads, giving one row per CDR3 protein. Counted here are under 200,000 distinct CDR3 sequences, roughly 96% occurring once; the ten biggest clones make up roughly 0.16%. Sequenced input: CD8+ T cells from PBMCs. Receptors were obtained from a human donor with multiple sclerosis.

This chain connects TRBV5-4 to TRBJ2-2, with D tentatively TRBD1 or TRBD2 (5 bases each). Germline V gene data show CDR1 as SGHNT and CDR2 as YYREEE (reference sequence). The CDR3 covers 13 residues. Trimming removed 4 bases at V and 6 bases at J, with 10 bases between. CDR3 in DNA: TGTGCCAGCAGCCCCATGGGGGCCGGGGAGCTGTTTTTT. Its translation is CASSPMGAGELFF.

The chain is built from TRBV29-1 and TRBJ2-6, with 7 nucleotides matching TRBD2. With V trimmed by 7 bases and J by 3 bases, 6 bases remained unmatched. The CDR3 length is 14 residues. Germline V gene data show CDR1 as SQVTM and CDR2 as ANQGSEA. The DNA for the CDR3 is TGCAGCGGTTACAGCGGGGTTGGGGCCAACGTCCTGACTTTC. It yields the protein CSGYSGVGANVLTF.

This chain connects TRBV6-1 to TRBJ2-1, with TRBD2 matching over 8 bases. The V gene's germline CDR1 is MNHNS and CDR2 SASEGT. V trimming: 3 bases; J trimming: 7 bases; junction bases outside the gene matches: 11. The length of the CDR3 is 16 residues. Here the CDR3 reads CASSEFGAGGLNEQFF. Written as DNA, the CDR3 is TGTGCCAGCAGTGAGTTCGGCGCGGGAGGTCTAAATGAGCAGTTCTTC.

The chain has TRBV4-1 and TRBJ1-1; D gene ambiguous. CDR1 is MGHRA, CDR2 YSYEKL, per germline. V lost 1 base to trimming and J lost 7 bases, with 7 bases between them. CDR3 length equals 12 residues. The CDR3 DNA is TGCGCCAGCAGCCAAGGAACGGGTGAAGCTTTCTTT. This encodes CASSQGTGEAFF.

The chain recombines TRBV4-1 with TRBJ2-5; no clear D gene. The CDR3 sequence is 15 residues long. CDR1 and CDR2 (germline): MGHRA, YSYEKL. Trimming took 2 bases from V and 3 from J, leaving 13 bases between them. CDR3 loop: CASSQSVVGEETQYF. For the CDR3, the DNA is TGCGCCAGCAGCCAATCAGTGGTTGGTGAAGAGACCCAGTACTTC.

This clonotype showed up just once. This chain connects TRBV15 to TRBJ2-1; D not resolved. Germline V gene lookup returns CDR1 LNHNV and CDR2 YYDKDF (reference sequence). The CDR3 runs to 17 residues. V dropped 3 bases and J dropped 0 bases, with 15 bases sitting between them. The CDR3 is CATSSDIELSSYNEQFF. DNA for the CDR3: TGTGCCACCAGCAGTGATATCGAATTAAGCTCCTACAATGAGCAGTTCTTC.

This chain joins TRBV29-1 and TRBJ1-1; possibly TRBD1 for D (5 bases). V was shortened by 7 bases and J by 1 base, with 16 bases between the two germline ends. There are 14 residues in the CDR3. Germline V gene lookup returns CDR1 SQVTM and CDR2 ANQGSEA. Here the CDR3 DNA reads TGCAGCGCCGAACTCCCAGGGCGGAACACTGAAGCTTTCTTT. Translated: CSAELPGRNTEAFF. Supplemented by reference TRBV29-1 and TRBJ1-1, the full variable domain reads SAVISQKPSRDICQRGTSLTIQCQVDSQVTMMFWYRQQPGQSLTLIATANQGSEATYESGFVIDKFPISRPNLTFSTLTVSNMSPEDSSIYLCSAELPGRNTEAFFGQGTRLTVV.

The CDR3 protein is CSDQKGAGAGYNEQFF. CDR3 nucleotides: TGCAGCGACCAGAAAGGGGCGGGAGCTGGCTACAATGAGCAGTTCTTC. The chain has TRBV29-1 and TRBJ2-1, with 7 nucleotides matching TRBD2. CDR3 size: 16 residues. CDR1 is SQVTM and CDR2 is ANQGSEA in the germline V gene. The J segment lost 3 bases and the V segment lost 7 bases, leaving 15 bases of the junction unmatched.

This clonotype was seen just once. This chain links TRBV2 with TRBJ2-7; TRBD1 or TRBD2 may be the D gene (5 bases each). Looked up from germline, CDR1 is SNHLY and CDR2 is FYNNEI. There are 15 residues in the CDR3. Trimming took off 3 bases at V and 4 bases at J, with 16 bases between the two ends. CDR3 in amino acids: CASSDVGDGDYEQYF. CDR3 DNA: TGTGCCAGCAGTGATGTTGGGGACGGAGATTACGAGCAGTACTTC.

This chain connects TRBV3-1 to TRBJ1-4; 8 bases fit TRBD1. Germline V gene data show CDR1 as LGHDT and CDR2 as YNNKEL (reference sequence). With 3 bases clipped from V and 7 bases from J, the junction kept 4 bases outside the gene matches. The CDR3 is 14 amino acids. The CDR3 loop is CASSQPGTGEKLFF. The CDR3, as DNA: TGTGCCAGCAGCCAGCCCGGGACAGGTGAAAAACTGTTTTTT.

The rearrangement joins TRBV29-1 to TRBJ1-1; 11 bases fit TRBD1. The CDR3 totals 13 residues. The germline CDR1 and CDR2 sequences are SQVTM and ANQGSEA. The V gene end was trimmed by 7 bases and the J gene end by 4 bases; junction bases not matched to a gene: 5. The CDR3 bases are TGCAGCGGGACAGGGGGCCTGGGCACTGAAGCTTTCTTT. It translates to CSGTGGLGTEAFF.

The chain uses TRBV12-5 and TRBJ2-7; D unclear. The CDR3 spans 11 residues. V was clipped by 4 bases and J by 2 bases, with 3 bases between them. Germline CDR1 reads LGHNT; CDR2 reads FRNRAP. The CDR3 loop is CASGSAYEQYF. CDR3 DNA sequence: TGTGCTAGTGGTTCCGCCTACGAGCAGTACTTC.

The J gene is TRBJ1-4, the V gene TRBV15; the D gene is possibly TRBD1 (5 bases). The CDR3 sequence is 15 residues long. V was shortened by 1 base and J by 8 bases, with 14 bases between the two germline ends. The V gene's germline CDR1 is LNHNV and CDR2 YYDKDF (reference sequence). CDR3 in DNA: TGTGCCACCAGCAGAGTATTGGGGGGAGGGGAAAAACTGTTTTTT. Translation gives CATSRVLGGGEKLFF. The full variable domain, its missing parts supplied by reference TRBV15 and TRBJ1-4, is DAMVIQNPRYQVTQFGKPVTLSCSQTLNHNVMYWYQQKSSQAPKLLFHYYDKDFNNEADTPDNFQSRRPNTSFCFLDIRSPGLGDTAMYLCATSRVLGGGEKLFFGSGTQLSVL.

This chain links TRBV29-1 with TRBJ2-7; no reliable D call. Trimming shortened V by 4 bases and J by 4 bases, and 14 bases separated the two germline ends. The germline gives CDR1 SQVTM, CDR2 ANQGSEA. This CDR3 is 13 amino acids long. CDR3 DNA: TGCAGCGTTGTGCGGTCCTCGGAGTACGAGCAGTACTTC. It codes for CSVVRSSEYEQYF.

The J gene is TRBJ1-2, the V gene TRBV29-1, with TRBD1 identical over 7 bases. Trimming at V came to 7 bases and at J to 6 bases, leaving 8 bases not matched to a gene. CDR1 is SQVTM, CDR2 ANQGSEA, per germline. There are 12 residues in the CDR3. CDR3 sequence (DNA): TGCAGCGCATACCAGGGGGAGGATGGCTACACCTTC. It translates to CSAYQGEDGYTF.

The gene calls are TRBV21-1 and TRBJ1-5; the D call TRBD1 from the table was never checked on the DNA. TRBV21-1 is a pseudogene. The CDR3 loop spans 16 amino acids. CDR3 bases: TGTGCCAGCAGCAAAGCGCCAGAACAGGTAAATCAGCCCCAGCATTTT. Translating it yields CASSKAPEQVNQPQHF.

The chain's CDR3 is CSGRDRGPETQYF. CDR3 coding DNA: TGCAGCGGGAGGGACAGGGGTCCTGAGACCCAGTACTTC. The rearrangement links TRBV29-1 to TRBJ2-5; 10 bases fit TRBD1. The CDR3 extends over 13 amino acids. The germline CDR1 and CDR2 sequences are SQVTM and ANQGSEA. Germline trimming cut 7 bases from V and 5 bases from J; bases unmatched to any gene: 7.

This chain joins TRBV15 and TRBJ1-1, with D possibly matching TRBD1 (6 bases). The CDR3 length is 13 residues. CDR1 LNHNV and CDR2 YYDKDF come from the germline V gene (reference sequence). Trimming left V 5 bases short and J 8 bases short, with 15 bases between. CDR3 sequence: CATSRTDDREAFF. CDR3 DNA sequence: TGTGCCACCAGCCGGACCGATGACAGGGAAGCTTTCTTT.

This chain links TRBV20-1 with TRBJ2-3; D is perhaps TRBD1 or TRBD2 (5 bases each). Trimming removed 6 bases at V and 4 bases at J, with 23 bases between. CDR1 is DFQATT, CDR2 SNEGSKA, per germline (reference sequence). This CDR3 comprises 16 residues. The CDR3 DNA sequence: TGCAGTGCCACGGTTGGTTGGGGACGGTTGGCAGATACGCAGTATTTT. It encodes CSATVGWGRLADTQYF.

Only one count was recorded for this clonotype. V and J are TRBV28 and TRBJ2-7; D tentatively reads TRBD1 or TRBD2 (5 bases each). Germline V gene sequence: CDR1 MDHEN, CDR2 SYDVKM. Trimming removed 2 bases at V and 2 bases at J, with 19 bases between. The CDR3 consists of 17 residues. The CDR3, as DNA: TGTGCCAGCAGTTTAAGAGTCAGGGACGGGTACCCCTACGAGCAGTACTTC. Protein product: CASSLRVRDGYPYEQYF.

The chain couples TRBV29-1 to TRBJ2-1, with D maybe TRBD1 (6 bases). Deletions cut 4 bases from V and 7 bases from J, with 17 bases between. This CDR3 comprises 14 residues. Germline CDR1 reads SQVTM; CDR2 reads ANQGSEA. This CDR3 reads CSVGRAGAVNEQFF. In DNA form, the CDR3 reads TGCAGCGTTGGCCGGGCAGGGGCCGTTAATGAGCAGTTCTTC.

The CDR3 bases are TGTGCCAGCAGCGCAGCCAGTGGACTATCCTACGAGCAGTACTTC. It encodes CASSAASGLSYEQYF. The gene calls are TRBV9 and TRBJ2-7; D perhaps matches TRBD2 (6 bases). The ends were cut back, 3 bases at V and 1 base at J, with 14 bases in the middle. Germline V lookup: CDR1 SGDLS, CDR2 YYNGEE. The CDR3 totals 15 residues.

The chain carries TRBV7-9 and TRBJ2-7; 7 nucleotides align to TRBD2. The CDR3 is made up of 14 amino acids. With V trimmed by 4 bases and J by 6 bases, 9 bases remained unmatched. CDR1 and CDR2 (germline): SEHNR, FQNEAQ (reference sequence). The CDR3 reads CASSSPGGRVEQYF. The CDR3 coding sequence is TGTGCCAGCAGCTCACCCGGGGGGAGGGTCGAGCAGTACTTC.

This clonotype was seen once. The chain carries TRBV27 and TRBJ2-1; D remains unclear. Germline assignment: CDR1 MNHEY and CDR2 SMNVEV (reference sequence). V was trimmed by 0 bases and J by 9 bases, leaving 6 bases between them. The CDR3 contains 12 residues. The CDR3 protein is CASSLSWGEQFF. CDR3 DNA: TGTGCCAGCAGTTTATCGTGGGGTGAGCAGTTCTTC.

V gene TRBV12-5 combines with J gene TRBJ2-5; 7 nucleotides match TRBD1. The V gene's germline CDR1 is LGHNT and CDR2 FRNRAP. With 6 bases clipped from V and 5 bases from J, the junction kept 6 bases outside the gene matches. The CDR3 totals 13 residues. The DNA for the CDR3 is TGTGCTAGTGGCCTAGGGGGCGACGAGACCCAGTACTTC. Translating gives CASGLGGDETQYF.

This clonotype appeared a single time. This rearrangement joins TRBV29-1 to TRBJ2-5; unclear D gene. This CDR3 contains 14 residues. Trimming removed 6 bases at V and 2 bases at J, with 16 bases between. CDR1 SQVTM and CDR2 ANQGSEA come from the germline V gene. DNA for the CDR3: TGCAGCGTGCTCGGTGTCGCATTTCAAGAGACCCAGTACTTC. Translating it yields CSVLGVAFQETQYF.

The chain couples TRBV20-1 to TRBJ1-2; D is unresolved. Germline V lookup: CDR1 DFQATT, CDR2 SNEGSKA (reference sequence). V was clipped by 2 bases and J by 5 bases, with 6 bases between them. CDR3 length: 11 residues. The DNA for the CDR3 is TGCAGTGCTAGATCGGCATATGGCTACACCTTC. It codes for CSARSAYGYTF.

This chain uses TRBV29-1 with TRBJ2-3; D may be TRBD2 (6 bases). This CDR3 spans 16 amino acids. The V gene lost 8 bases and the J gene lost 1 base, with 22 bases spanning the gap. Germline V lookup: CDR1 SQVTM, CDR2 ANQGSEA. The CDR3 nucleotides are TGCAGCTCCATAGCCGCCGGAGGGCCGGGCACAGATACGCAGTATTTT. As protein: CSSIAAGGPGTDTQYF.

The gene calls are TRBV9 and TRBJ2-7; no reliable D call. CDR1 is SGDLS, CDR2 YYNGEE, per germline. This CDR3 is built from 14 residues. With 4 bases removed from V and 5 bases from J, the gap between germline ends came to 16 bases. In DNA form, the CDR3 reads TGTGCCAGCAGCCCCGCTTCCCCCTGGGACGAGCAGTACTTC. Translating gives CASSPASPWDEQYF.

The J gene is TRBJ2-7, the V gene TRBV7-9, with a possible D match to TRBD2 (5 bases). V was trimmed by 3 bases and J by 7 bases, leaving 16 bases between them. The germline CDR1 and CDR2 sequences are SEHNR and FQNEAQ (reference sequence). The CDR3 totals 14 residues. CDR3 coding DNA: TGTGCCAGCAGCTTCGGGAACCCGGTCGTTGAGCAGTACTTC. Protein sequence: CASSFGNPVVEQYF.

This clonotype was counted once. The genes are TRBV6-5 and TRBJ1-1; 7 bases are shared with TRBD1. The CDR3 contains 13 residues. V lost 5 bases to trimming and J lost 6 bases; unmatched junction nucleotides: 6. Looked up from germline, CDR1 is MNHEY and CDR2 is SVGAGI. The chain's CDR3 is CASSQQGRSEAFF. Here the CDR3 DNA reads TGTGCCAGCAGTCAACAGGGGCGCTCTGAAGCTTTCTTT.